This TCR beta chain comes out of a study of T cell responses to AZD1222 COVID-19 vaccine. Overall study: Pooled samples include second doses given at about 4 or 12 weeks. Points from the study as a whole: A rise in Spike-specific TCR breadth and depth followed two AZD1222 doses. In all cases, repertoires were sampled only after the peak T cell response. Only 5 or 6 individuals given AZD1222 were seropositive at baseline.

With respect to this clone: Its antigen remains unknown.

TCRdb keeps only in-frame clones here, not all; method: immunoSEQ multiplex PCR. The table records fewer than 130,000 clones, about 85% of them present only once. V lost 5 bases to trimming and J lost 2 bases; unmatched junction nucleotides: 9. The CDR3 runs to 16 residues. CDR1 is SGHTS, CDR2 YDEGEE, per germline. The specimen comprised peripheral blood, sampled on day 0 of AZD1222 vaccination. The receptor's source is an adult in good health. This chain uses TRBV5-8 with TRBJ2-2; 7 bases are a match to TRBD1. The CDR3 is CASRLTGYYNTGELFF. In DNA form, the CDR3 reads TGTGCCAGCAGGCTGACAGGGTACTATAACACCGGGGAGCTGTTTTTT.